The rows below give T cell receptor beta chains drawn from one sample of a study of cytomegalovirus exposure and HLA in healthy donors. Method: immunoSEQ multiplex PCR; TCRdb's copy keeps in-frame clones and lacks some. The table records 78,000 or so clones, more than 50% of them present only once. The material sequenced was PBMCs. The source of these receptors is a male donor in good health and CMV-seropositive. The CDR3 runs from the conserved cysteine through the conserved F or W. The order of the fields is clone size, D gene, V gene, J gene, CDR3 DNA, CDR3 protein. A D gene is named only where the DNA matches it firmly. Only part of the rows carry a size: once, few, many, or a class if the clone is expanded.

>-|-|TRBV5-4|TRBJ1-1
TGTGCCAGCAGCTTGCTGGGGAGTGAGACTGAAGCTTTCTTT
CASSLLGSETEAFF
>-|TRBD2|TRBV5-4|TRBJ2-7
TGTGCCAGCAGGGATGGGACTAGCGGGCTGTACGAGCAGTACTTC
CASRDGTSGLYEQYF
>-|-|TRBV19|TRBJ2-2
TGTGCCAGTACCCACATCCCGGGGACCGGGGAGCTGTTTTTT
CASTHIPGTGELFF
>-|-|TRBV7-9|TRBJ2-3
TGTGCCAGCAGCTTAGGAGGCGACACAGATACGCAGTATTTT
CASSLGGDTDTQYF
>-|-|TRBV7-3|TRBJ2-1
TGTGCCAGCAGCCTCCTCGGGCGGAGGGGTAATGAGCAGTTCTTC
CASSLLGRRGNEQFF
>few|TRBD2|TRBV15|TRBJ2-3
TGTGCCACCAGCAGATTCTCAGCGGGGGGTGGAAAAGATACGCAGTATTTT
CATSRFSAGGGKDTQYF
>-|TRBD1|TRBV29-1|TRBJ1-5
TGCAGCGTTGAAATAGAGGGACAGCCAAATCAGCCCCAGCATTTT
CSVEIEGQPNQPQHF
>-|-|TRBV7-6|TRBJ1-5
TGTGCCAGCAGCTTATTGGAGAGCAATCAGCCCCAGCATTTT
CASSLLESNQPQHF
>few|-|TRBV7-2|TRBJ1-1
TGTGCCAGCAGGACAGCGATGAACACTGAAGCTTTCTTT
CASRTAMNTEAFF
>-|TRBD2|TRBV5-1|TRBJ2-3
TGCGCCAGCAGCTTGGCGGGAGGGCAAGATACGCAGTATTTT
CASSLAGGQDTQYF
>few|TRBD1|TRBV27|TRBJ2-7
TGTGCCAGCAGTTCGTACGGGACAGGGGATCAGGAGCAGTACTTC
CASSSYGTGDQEQYF
>few|-|TRBV29-1|TRBJ1-1
TGCAGCCAATACGACGCGGGGTCTCTAGCCACTGAAGCTTTCTTT
CSQYDAGSLATEAFF
>-|-|TRBV5-1|TRBJ2-3
TGCGCCAGCGGCCCGGCGGGCCAACGGACAGATACGCAGTATTTT
CASGPAGQRTDTQYF
>-|-|TRBV7-9|TRBJ2-1
TGTGCCAGCAGCTTAGGACTAGGAGGCAATGAGCAGTTCTTC
CASSLGLGGNEQFF
>-|-|TRBV21-1|TRBJ2-7
TGTGCCAGCAGCGATTCCGGGACTGACGCCTACGAGCAGTACTTC
CASSDSGTDAYEQYF
>-|TRBD1|TRBV7-9|TRBJ2-1
TGTGCCAGCAGCCACCGGGACAGGGGCCACAATGAGCAGTTCTTC
CASSHRDRGHNEQFF
>-|-|TRBV30|TRBJ1-1
TGTGCCTGGAGTACTACAGGGACATACACTGAAGCTTTCTTT
CAWSTTGTYTEAFF
>few|-|TRBV6-1|TRBJ1-5
TGTGCCAGCAGTTCGGGTCAGCCCCAGCATTTT
CASSSGQPQHF
>few|-|TRBV7-9|TRBJ1-1
TGTGCCAGCAGCTTATTGTCCGGGGACACTGAAGCTTTCTTT
CASSLLSGDTEAFF
>-|TRBD1|TRBV28|TRBJ1-1
TGTGCCAGCAGGGCCGGGACAGGGTTCACTGAAGCTTTCTTT
CASRAGTGFTEAFF
>-|TRBD2|TRBV7-9|TRBJ2-7
TGTGCCAGCAGCCCCCGGACTAGCGGGGGCAGGAACTACGAGCAGTACTTC
CASSPRTSGGRNYEQYF
>-|TRBD1|TRBV5-1|TRBJ2-2
TGCGCCAGCAGCCATGACAGGGGGCGTAGTACCGGGGAGCTGTTTTTT
CASSHDRGRSTGELFF
>few|-|TRBV29-1|TRBJ1-2
TGCAGCGTTCCGGGATATTATGGCTACACCTTC
CSVPGYYGYTF
>-|-|TRBV4-2|TRBJ2-2
TGTGCCAGCAGCCAGGCCGAAGGAGACACCGGGGAGCTGTTTTTT
CASSQAEGDTGELFF
>-|-|TRBV25-1|TRBJ1-4
TGTGCCAGCAGTGAAGGAGTCGCGGCAGCTAATGAAAAACTGTTTTTT
CASSEGVAAANEKLFF
>-|-|TRBV28|TRBJ1-6
TGTGCCAGCAGTTTAGGGCGTAATAATTCACCCCTCCACTTT
CASSLGRNNSPLHF
>-|TRBD2|TRBV6-1|TRBJ2-2
TGTGCCAGCAGGTTGGCGGGGGGGCTGACCGGGGAGCTGTTTTTT
CASRLAGGLTGELFF